Listed below are T cell receptor beta chains from one sample, sequenced in a study of T cells in narcolepsy. No antigen has been assigned to these receptors. Libraries were prepared by immunoSEQ multiplex PCR; TCRdb keeps only in-frame clonotypes and omits some of them. The top ten hold 14% of the sample, which has about 1,700 clones, around 25% seen once. The specimen sequenced was cultured CD4+ T cells from cerebrospinal fluid. Receptors originate from a human donor with narcolepsy. The CDR3 runs from the conserved cysteine through the conserved F or W. D genes are given only for firm matches. Where a row states a size, it is once, few, many or the class of an expanded clone; other rows omit it.

d_call,clone_size,v_call,j_call,cdr3_nt,cdr3_aa
.,large,TRBV4-3,TRBJ2-7,TGCGCCAGCAGCCAATCCCAGGGCTACGAGCAGTACTTC,CASSQSQGYEQYF
.,.,TRBV6-6,TRBJ1-6,TGTGCCAGCAGCAAGAGCTCCTATAATTCACCCCTCCACTTT,CASSKSSYNSPLHF
TRBD1,few,TRBV5-1,TRBJ1-4,TGTGCCAGCAGCTACGGGACAGGGGGTAATGAAAAACTGTTTTTT,CASSYGTGGNEKLFF
.,once,TRBV9,TRBJ1-2,TGTGCCAGCAGCTCTCCGGGGCTGGGATATGGCTACACCTTC,CASSSPGLGYGYTF
.,.,TRBV6-1,TRBJ1-6,TGTGCCAGCAGCAAGAGCTCCTATAATTCACCCCTCCACTTT,CASSKSSYNSPLHF
.,.,TRBV7-2,TRBJ2-5,TGTGCCAGCAGCTTCTCGAGGAGTGAGACCCAGTACTTC,CASSFSRSETQYF
.,.,TRBV5-1,TRBJ1-2,TGTGCCAGCAGCCCACGACAGTATGGCTACACCTTC,CASSPRQYGYTF
.,large,TRBV29-1,TRBJ2-7,TGCAGCGTTGATGGAGGCAGCTACGAGCAGTACTTC,CSVDGGSYEQYF
.,.,TRBV6-1,TRBJ2-7,TGTGCCAGCGGACAAACGACAGGTGCCGCCTACGAGCAGTACTTC,CASGQTTGAAYEQYF
.,large,TRBV14,TRBJ2-1,TGTGCCAGCAGCCAGGCGAGCATGAAAGAGCAGTTCTTC,CASSQASMKEQFF
.,few,TRBV6-5,TRBJ2-2,TGTGCCAGCAGACCGACCAATAGGCCCACCGGGGAGCTGTTTTTT,CASRPTNRPTGELFF